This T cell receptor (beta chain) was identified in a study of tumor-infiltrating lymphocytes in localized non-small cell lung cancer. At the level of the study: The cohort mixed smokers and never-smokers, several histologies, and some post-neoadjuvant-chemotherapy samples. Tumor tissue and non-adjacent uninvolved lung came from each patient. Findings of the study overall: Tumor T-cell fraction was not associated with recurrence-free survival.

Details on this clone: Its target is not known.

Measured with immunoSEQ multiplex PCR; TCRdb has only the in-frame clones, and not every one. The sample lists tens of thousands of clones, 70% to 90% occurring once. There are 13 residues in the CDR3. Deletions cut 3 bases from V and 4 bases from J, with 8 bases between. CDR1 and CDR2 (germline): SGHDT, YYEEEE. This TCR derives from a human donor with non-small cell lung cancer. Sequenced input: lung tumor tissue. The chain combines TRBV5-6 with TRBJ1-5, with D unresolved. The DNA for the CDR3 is TGTGCCAGCAGCTGGTCCATGAATCAGCCCCAGCATTTT. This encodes CASSWSMNQPQHF.